This TCR beta chain derives from a study of blood T cell repertoires in COVID-19. Assay used: immunoSEQ multiplex PCR; TCRdb lists only in-frame clones, some missing. This sample yields roughly 68,000 clones, of which 88% are seen a single time; approximately 31% belongs to the top ten. CDR3 length: 15 residues. Germline V gene lookup returns CDR1 MNHEY and CDR2 SVGAGI. Trimming took 4 bases from V and 0 from J; bases not matched to a gene: 6. This TCR was recovered from a man over 45 with acute or convalescent COVID-19. The V gene is TRBV6-5, the J gene TRBJ2-7; 7 positions match TRBD1. The source material was peripheral blood. The CDR3 nucleotides read TGTGCCAGCAGTTTGACAGGGAGTTCCTCCTACGAGCAGTACTTC. Translating gives CASSLTGSSSYEQYF.